The T cell receptor (beta chain) under discussion was sequenced for a study of T cells in women clearing cervical HPV infection. Study at large: HLA type stays a possible confounder, typing being limited.

About this clone: Its specificity is unknown. Read sequence stops 3 residues before the CDR3 end, and the germline J gene provides the missing end.

Study results and caveats: TRBV6-7 relative abundance averaged roughly 0.1% in cases and less than 0.2% in controls. CIN3+ cases had significantly higher TCR repertoire richness than controls, but evenness did not differ.

With 2 bases removed from V and 8 bases from J, the gap between germline ends came to 19 bases. The germline CDR1 and CDR2 sequences are DFQATT and SNEGSKA (reference sequence). The length of the CDR3 is 15 residues. TCRdb keeps only in-frame clones here, not all; method: immunoSEQ multiplex PCR. This sample's clone table lists tens of thousands of clones. The gene calls are TRBV20-1 and TRBJ2-1; possibly TRBD2 for D (6 bases). The clonotype was recovered from a woman between 18 and 69 years old with a cervical HPV16 infection that either progressed to CIN3+ or cleared (not recorded which). Sequenced input: blood buffy coat. The CDR3: CSARSSREITYEQFF. Incomplete CDR3 DNA: TGCAGTGCTAGATCGTCGCGGGAAATAACATATGAG.